The rows below give T cell receptor beta chains drawn from one sample of a study of blood T cell repertoires in COVID-19. Sequenced by immunoSEQ multiplex PCR; TCRdb stores in-frame clones only, minus some. The data contain approximately 150,000 clones, about 90% of them singletons. Sequencing was done on a sample of PBMCs or T cells enriched from blood (not recorded which). The receptors were sampled from a human donor with acute COVID-19. The donor label of this sample is uncertain. CDR3s include the opening cysteine and the closing phenylalanine or tryptophan. The D gene is left open where the match is weak. For some rows the clone size is stated as once, few or many, or as a class when expanded; others skip it.

abundance,d_gene,j_gene,v_gene,CDR3nt,CDR3aa
.,.,TRBJ1-6,TRBV13,TGTGCCAGCAGCCCGAGTGGGGGCAGAAGGTATTCACCCCTCCACTTT,CASSPSGGRRYSPLHF
few,.,TRBJ1-1,TRBV19,TGTGCCAGTAGTATATCCGGGGACACTGAAGCTTTCTTT,CASSISGDTEAFF
few,TRBD1,TRBJ2-1,TRBV9,TGTGCCAGCAGCGTAGGAGGGGGCACCTCCTACAATGAGCAGTTCTTC,CASSVGGGTSYNEQFF
.,.,TRBJ1-1,TRBV6-5,TGTGCCAGCAGTTACGGGAGAAACACTGAAGCTTTCTTT,CASSYGRNTEAFF
.,TRBD2,TRBJ2-5,TRBV6-5,TGTGCCAGCAGTTACTCACGCGGGGGGAAGACCCAGTACTTC,CASSYSRGGKTQYF
once,.,TRBJ2-7,TRBV18,TGTGCCAGCTCGCCAGGGGGGGACCCCTACGAGCAGTACTTC,CASSPGGDPYEQYF
.,.,TRBJ2-7,TRBV30,TGTGCCTGGAGTGTTGGAGGGACGTCTGGCGAGCAGTACTTC,CAWSVGGTSGEQYF
.,.,TRBJ2-7,TRBV7-2,TGTGCCAGCAGCTCAGGGGCTGGGCAGTACTTC,CASSSGAGQYF
once,TRBD2,TRBJ2-7,TRBV4-2,TGTGCCAGCAGCCAGGGGGAAGGGGCTAGCGGAAACTACGAGCAGTACTTC,CASSQGEGASGNYEQYF
.,.,TRBJ1-1,TRBV7-2,TGTGCCAGCAGCTTAATTGGAGGAGTTAACACTGAAGCTTTCTTT,CASSLIGGVNTEAFF
.,.,TRBJ2-7,TRBV2,TGTGCCAGCAGTGAAAGAGCGGCCTTGAGCTCCTACGAGCAGTACTTC,CASSERAALSSYEQYF
.,TRBD1,TRBJ2-1,TRBV2,TGTGCCAGCAGTTTTTTGGACAGGGACAATGAGCAGTTCTTC,CASSFLDRDNEQFF
.,.,TRBJ2-1,TRBV2,TGTGCCAGCAGTGGGGGGGTCAGTTACAATGAGCAGTTCTTC,CASSGGVSYNEQFF
.,TRBD2,TRBJ2-5,TRBV7-9,TGTGCCAGCAGCTTAGCGAATGCGGCGGGGGGGCGTAGGACCCAGTACTTC,CASSLANAAGGRRTQYF
.,TRBD1,TRBJ1-2,TRBV7-9,TGTGCCAGCGGGGGACAGGGCGACCACTATGGCTACACCTTC,CASGGQGDHYGYTF
.,.,TRBJ2-5,TRBV3-1/TRBV3-2,TGTGCCAGCAGCCAAGATCGAGTCGGGGGAAAGACCCAGTACTTC,CASSQDRVGGKTQYF
.,.,TRBJ2-3,TRBV7-6,TGTGCCAGCAGCTTAGGGGCTGGGTTCGGGGACACAGATACGCAGTATTTT,CASSLGAGFGDTDTQYF
.,TRBD1,TRBJ1-5,TRBV24-1,TGTGCCACCAGTGGAAACAGGGGACCCAATCAGCCCCAGCATTTT,CATSGNRGPNQPQHF
.,.,TRBJ1-1,TRBV9,TGTGCCAGCAGCGTAGCCAGAAACACTGAAGCTTTCTTT,CASSVARNTEAFF
.,.,TRBJ1-6,TRBV27,TGTGCCAGCAGCTACTCGACCTCGCCGCGGAATTCACCCCTCCACTTT,CASSYSTSPRNSPLHF
once,.,TRBJ2-3,TRBV6-2/TRBV6-3,TGTGCCAGCAGTTATCGCATGGAGGGGACGCAGTATTTT,CASSYRMEGTQYF
few,.,TRBJ1-1,TRBV7-9,TGTGCCAGCAGCTTCGCTCTAACAGTTCCTGAAGCTTTCTTT,CASSFALTVPEAFF
.,TRBD1,TRBJ1-1,TRBV2,TGTGCCAGCAGTGCTGCCGGGACAGGCCTGTCTGAAGCTTTCTTT,CASSAAGTGLSEAFF
few,.,TRBJ2-3,TRBV5-1,TGCGCCAGCAGCCTTATTGGACTTGTAGGGAATACGCAGTATTTT,CASSLIGLVGNTQYF
.,.,TRBJ1-5,TRBV19,TGTGCCAGTAGTCCGGTGAAGGGGGAGCCCCAGCATTTT,CASSPVKGEPQHF
once,TRBD1,TRBJ2-2,TRBV27,TGTGCCAGCAGTTTATCGGCAGGGGGCTTTGGGACCGGGGAGCTGTTTTTT,CASSLSAGGFGTGELFF
.,TRBD1,TRBJ2-5,TRBV5-4,TGTGCCAGCAGATTGGGGACAGGGAAACAAGAGACCCAGTACTTC,CASRLGTGKQETQYF
.,.,TRBJ1-5,TRBV10-3,TGTGCCATCAGTGAGACGACAGTAATTGGTAGCAATCAGCCCCAGCATTTT,CAISETTVIGSNQPQHF
.,TRBD1,TRBJ2-7,TRBV19,TGTGCCAGTAGGCTCGGGACAGGAGCCTCCTACGAGCAGTACTTC,CASRLGTGASYEQYF
.,.,TRBJ2-5,TRBV4-2,TGTGCCAGCAGCCAAGATCCCGGAGAGACCCAGTACTTC,CASSQDPGETQYF
few,.,TRBJ1-2,TRBV29-1,TGCAGCGTTGAATACAGGGACTATGGCTACACCTTC,CSVEYRDYGYTF
.,.,TRBJ2-3,TRBV5-1,TGCGCCAGCAGCTTGGATGGGCAGGGGAGACGGAACACAGATACGCAGTATTTT,CASSLDGQGRRNTDTQYF
.,.,TRBJ2-1,TRBV30,TGTGCCTGGAGTGTACGAGGAAGAAGTGAGCAGTTCTTC,CAWSVRGRSEQFF
.,.,TRBJ2-7,TRBV19,TGTGCCAGTAGTACCCGGGACACCCTCGGCGAGCAGTACTTC,CASSTRDTLGEQYF
few,TRBD1,TRBJ1-2,TRBV4-1,TGCGCCAGCAGCCAACACACCTTGACAGGGGACGACTATGGCTACACCTTC,CASSQHTLTGDDYGYTF
.,TRBD1,TRBJ1-5,TRBV4-3,TGCGCCAGCAGCCAAGAACGGAGGGGGCCTGAAACCTTCCCGCCGCCCCAGCATTTT,CASSQERRGPETFPPPQHF
.,.,TRBJ2-1,TRBV4-1,TGCGCCAGCAGCCAGAGGTACCGAGGGGGGGGTACATCCTACAATGAGCAGTTCTTC,CASSQRYRGGGTSYNEQFF
few,TRBD1,TRBJ2-1,TRBV6-5,TGTGCCAGCAGTTATGCCAGGACAGGGGGATTTAATGAGCAGTTCTTC,CASSYARTGGFNEQFF
.,.,TRBJ1-5,TRBV6-1,TGTGCCAGCAGTGAAGTTCCTGCCCAGCATTTT,CASSEVPAQHF
.,.,TRBJ2-7,TRBV11-2,TGTGCCAGCAGCCTTTCTGAGGGCTACGAGCAGTACTTC,CASSLSEGYEQYF
.,.,TRBJ1-1,TRBV10-2,TGCGCCAGCAGGGGAGGCACTGAAGCTTTCTTT,CASRGGTEAFF
.,TRBD2,TRBJ2-2,TRBV4-1,TGCGCCAGCAGCCAGAAGGCTAGCGGGGGGGCCGACACCGGGGAGCTGTTTTTT,CASSQKASGGADTGELFF
.,TRBD1,TRBJ1-3,TRBV24-1,TGTGCCACCAGCGATTCCGGACAGGGGGAACGAAACACCATATATTTT,CATSDSGQGERNTIYF
.,TRBD2,TRBJ2-7,TRBV7-6,TGTGCCAGCAGCCCCTTAGCGGGGCCAACCTACGAGCAGTACTTC,CASSPLAGPTYEQYF
.,.,TRBJ2-7,TRBV6-6,TGTGCCAGCAGTTCGGACATCTACGAGCAGTACTTC,CASSSDIYEQYF
.,TRBD2,TRBJ2-5,TRBV5-6,TGTGCCAGCAGCTTGGAGACGGGCGGGGGAGGCGAGACCCAGTACTTC,CASSLETGGGGETQYF
.,.,TRBJ1-2,TRBV4-3,TGCGCCAGCAGCCAGGCTCTTGGCGGGGCCAACTATGGCTACACCTTC,CASSQALGGANYGYTF
.,TRBD1,TRBJ1-1,TRBV6-1,TGTGCCAGCAGTGAAAATTTTTGGGCAGGGGGTTTGGACACTGAAGCTTTCTTT,CASSENFWAGGLDTEAFF
once,.,TRBJ1-1,TRBV30,TGTGCCCGCTCAGAGGGCGGCACTGAAGCTTTCTTT,CARSEGGTEAFF
.,.,TRBJ1-1,TRBV2,TGTGCCAGCAGTGAAGCGCGAACAGGCTTCACGAACACTGAAGCTTTCTTT,CASSEARTGFTNTEAFF
.,TRBD1,TRBJ2-5,TRBV9,TGTGCCAGCAGCGTCGACAGGGGAAGGGAGACCCAGTACTTC,CASSVDRGRETQYF
.,.,TRBJ1-2,TRBV7-2,TGTGCCAGCAGCTCCCCGGGGGTCGGAGACTATGGCTACACCTTC,CASSSPGVGDYGYTF
.,TRBD2,TRBJ2-1,TRBV7-9,TGTGCCAGCAGCCCACAGGGCGGGGGGGCCGTCAATGAGCAGTTCTTC,CASSPQGGGAVNEQFF
.,TRBD1,TRBJ1-2,TRBV10-3,TGTGCCATCAGTGAGTCGCCTCGGGACAGTAACTATGGCTACACCTTC,CAISESPRDSNYGYTF
.,TRBD1,TRBJ1-3,TRBV7-2,TGTGCCAGCAGCGAGGGACAGGGAAACACCATATATTTT,CASSEGQGNTIYF